The source of this TCR beta chain is a study of long-term antiretroviral therapy in people with HIV. The CDR3 contains 15 residues. Germline CDR1 is LNHDA and CDR2 is SQIVND (reference sequence). V was shortened by 5 bases and J by 0 bases, with 13 bases between the two germline ends. The immunoSEQ assay was v3.0, run at survey level. Sequencing used immunoSEQ multiplex PCR; TCRdb keeps in-frame clones, though not all of them. Seen here are approximately 31,000 clones, about three quarters observed once, and the top ten hold approximately 7.6%. This TCR was sampled from a woman in her fifties or sixties with HIV. Here the sequenced sample was unsorted PBMCs, taken 3.1 years after starting antiretroviral therapy. The rearrangement uses TRBV19 and TRBJ1-1; D is unresolved. CDR3 sequence: CASSDPTEMNTEAFF. The CDR3 DNA follows: TGTGCCAGTAGTGATCCTACAGAGATGAACACTGAAGCTTTCTTT.